The 18 T cell receptor beta chains below were found in one sample sequenced in a study of blood T cell repertoires in COVID-19. Assay used: immunoSEQ multiplex PCR; TCRdb lists only in-frame clones, some missing. The table lists 110,000 to 150,000 clones, around 83% of them singletons, with approximately 10% in the top ten. The sample comprised peripheral blood. All receptors derive from a man aged 55-75 years with active or convalescent COVID-19.

The chain is built from TRBV18 and TRBJ1-6; D call uncertain. The germline V gene has CDR1 KGHSH and CDR2 LQKENI. The CDR3 runs to 14 residues. V was pared by 2 bases and J by 5 bases, with 7 bases between. CDR3 protein: CASSPSAHNSPLHF. As DNA, the CDR3 is TGTGCCAGCTCACCATCCGCGCATAATTCACCCCTCCACTTT.

This clone was seen only a few times. The genes are TRBV14 and TRBJ2-5; 7 positions agree with TRBD2. The germline CDR1 and CDR2 sequences are SGHDN and FVKESK. Germline trimming cut 1 base from V and 4 bases from J; bases unmatched to any gene: 6. The CDR3 is 15 residues long. The CDR3 coding sequence is TGTGCCAGCAGCCAAGGGGCTACGGGGGGAGAGACCCAGTACTTC. Translating gives CASSQGATGGETQYF.

This clone was observed a handful of times. This chain links TRBV3-1 (or the pseudogene TRBV3-2) with TRBJ1-3; D might be TRBD1 (5 bases). V gave up 0 bases and J gave up 3 bases, with 12 bases separating them. The CDR3 is made up of 16 amino acids. Per germline, CDR1 LGHDT and CDR2 YNNKEL (reference sequence). For the CDR3, the DNA is TGTGCCAGCAGCCAAGATCCGTCAGGGAATGGAAACACCATATATTTT. Amino acids: CASSQDPSGNGNTIYF.

The V call is TRBV6-1, the J call TRBJ2-3; weak D call: TRBD2 (5 bases). This CDR3 is 13 amino acids long. Trimming took off 2 bases at V and 14 bases at J, with 17 bases between the two ends. Germline V gene data show CDR1 as MNHNS and CDR2 as SASEGT. CDR3 sequence: CASSEMIRLAGYF. The CDR3, as DNA: TGTGCCAGCAGTGAAATGATCAGGTTGGCGGGGTATTTT.

The chain uses TRBV29-1 and TRBJ2-7; TRBD1 might be the D (6 bases). The CDR3 sequence is 11 residues long. The V gene's germline CDR1 is SQVTM and CDR2 ANQGSEA. Between the trimmed V and J ends, which lost 3 bases and 11 bases, there was a span of 14 bases. CDR3 coding DNA: TGCAGCGTTGATTTACAGGGATTCAAGTACTTC. Residues: CSVDLQGFKYF.

The CDR3 protein is CASSYLEPVYNEQFF. The CDR3 nucleotides are TGTGCCAGCAGTTATTTGGAGCCGGTCTACAATGAGCAGTTCTTC. The chain has TRBV6-2 or TRBV6-3 and TRBJ2-1; D is ambiguous. The CDR3 is 15 amino acids. V was trimmed by 3 bases and J by 3 bases, leaving 12 bases between them. The germline V gene encodes CDR1 MNHEY and CDR2 SVGEGT.

This clone was seen more than once but under ten times. The chain links TRBV10-2 to TRBJ1-3, with D possibly being TRBD1 (6 bases). V shed 6 bases and J shed 8 bases, with 20 bases lying between them. Germline V CDR1 and CDR2: WSHSY, SAAADI. This CDR3 comprises 15 residues. CDR3 sequence: CASREGPTGSDTIYF. The CDR3 DNA sequence: TGCGCCAGCAGGGAGGGTCCAACAGGGTCGGACACCATATATTTT.

V is TRBV12-3 or TRBV12-4 and J is TRBJ2-3; D is ambiguous. Trimming removed 6 bases at V and 6 bases at J, with 10 bases between. CDR3 size: 12 residues. CDR3 bases: TGTGCCAGCAGCCTCACATTGGATACGCAGTATTTT. It encodes CASSLTLDTQYF.

J is TRBJ1-1 and V is TRBV19; D unclear. Germline CDR1 reads LNHDA; CDR2 reads SQIVND (reference sequence). Trimming cost V 10 bases and J 1 base, with 13 bases left between them. The CDR3 is 13 amino acids. CDR3 region: CATKPERNTEAFF. The CDR3 nucleotides are TGTGCCACCAAACCCGAGCGGAACACTGAAGCTTTCTTT.

This chain joins TRBV25-1 and TRBJ2-1; D is possibly TRBD1 (6 bases). The germline V gene has CDR1 MGHDK and CDR2 SYGVNS. Deletions cut 6 bases from V and 4 bases from J, with 16 bases between. The CDR3 loop spans 15 amino acids. This CDR3 reads CASSQGIRGYNEQFF. For the CDR3, the DNA is TGTGCCAGCAGCCAGGGGATCAGAGGGTACAATGAGCAGTTCTTC.

The rearrangement uses TRBV6-8 and TRBJ1-1; D call uncertain. This CDR3 is built from 15 residues. V lost 7 bases and J 2 bases, leaving 17 bases between the germline ends. Germline-derived CDR1 and CDR2 are MNHGY and SAAAGT. This CDR3 is CASNPKGEGNTEAFF. The DNA of the CDR3 is TGTGCCAGCAACCCCAAGGGCGAGGGAAACACTGAAGCTTTCTTT.

The J gene is TRBJ2-2, the V gene TRBV5-1; D possibly corresponds to TRBD2 (6 bases). This CDR3 comprises 15 residues. Germline V gene lookup returns CDR1 SGHRS and CDR2 YFSETQ. V lost 7 bases, J lost 6 bases, and 19 bases lay in between. This CDR3 reads CASSDMATGAGELFF. The CDR3 coding sequence is TGCGCCAGCTCGGACATGGCAACGGGAGCCGGGGAGCTGTTTTTT.

This chain uses TRBV4-1 with TRBJ1-1, with a weak D call TRBD1 (5 bases). Germline V gene lookup returns CDR1 MGHRA and CDR2 YSYEKL. Trimming removed 4 bases at V and 5 bases at J, with 11 bases between. This CDR3 is 13 amino acids long. The CDR3: CASSPGLGTEAFF. The DNA of the CDR3 is TGCGCCAGCAGCCCGGGACTGGGAACTGAAGCTTTCTTT.

The chain carries TRBV19 and TRBJ1-2, with 8 bases fitting TRBD1. The CDR3 contains 15 residues. With V trimmed by 5 bases and J by 2 bases, 7 bases remained unmatched. Germline CDR1 LNHDA, CDR2 SQIVND (reference sequence). CDR3 in amino acids: CASSPRQGRNYGYTF. DNA of the CDR3: TGTGCCAGTAGTCCGAGACAGGGGCGCAACTATGGCTACACCTTC.

The J gene is TRBJ2-1, the V gene TRBV7-2, with 9 positions matching TRBD2. The CDR3 loop spans 14 amino acids. V lost 5 bases, J lost 7 bases, and 6 bases stayed unmatched. Germline V gene lookup returns CDR1 SGHTA and CDR2 FQGNSA. The CDR3 loop reads CASSDGLAWNEQFF. The CDR3 nucleotides are TGTGCCAGCAGCGACGGACTAGCGTGGAATGAGCAGTTCTTC.

The V call is TRBV28, the J call TRBJ1-2; D is unresolved. Germline V gives CDR1 MDHEN, CDR2 SYDVKM. The CDR3 has 13 residues. The V and J ends lost 4 bases and 1 base respectively, with 7 bases between them. The DNA of the CDR3 is TGTGCCAGCAGTTCGGGAGTTAACTATGGCTACACCTTC. It yields the protein CASSSGVNYGYTF.

The chain recombines TRBV5-4 with TRBJ2-1, with 10 bases fitting TRBD2. Germline CDR1 is SGHNT and CDR2 is YYREEE (reference sequence). The CDR3 extends over 17 amino acids. Trimming cost V 3 bases and J 6 bases; bases outside gene matches: 12. This chain's CDR3 is CASSSGTPGLAFNEQFF. CDR3 coding DNA: TGTGCCAGCAGCTCCGGGACACCGGGACTAGCGTTCAATGAGCAGTTCTTC.

The chain carries TRBV27 and TRBJ1-2; D possibly corresponds to TRBD1 (6 bases). The CDR3 sequence is 13 residues long. V dropped 9 bases and J dropped 4 bases, with 15 bases sitting between them. Germline V lookup: CDR1 MNHEY, CDR2 SMNVEV (reference sequence). The CDR3 loop is CASKVQGSYGYTF. The CDR3 DNA follows: TGTGCCAGTAAAGTACAGGGTTCCTATGGCTACACCTTC.